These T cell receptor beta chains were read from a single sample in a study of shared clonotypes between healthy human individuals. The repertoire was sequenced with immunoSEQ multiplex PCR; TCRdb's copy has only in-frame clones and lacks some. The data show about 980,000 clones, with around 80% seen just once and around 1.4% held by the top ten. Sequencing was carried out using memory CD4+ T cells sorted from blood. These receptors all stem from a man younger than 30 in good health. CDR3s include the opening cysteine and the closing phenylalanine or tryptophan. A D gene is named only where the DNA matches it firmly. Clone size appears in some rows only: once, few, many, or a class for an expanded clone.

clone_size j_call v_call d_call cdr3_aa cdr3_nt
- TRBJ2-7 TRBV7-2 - CASSLVEGLGSYEQYF TGTGCCAGCAGCTTAGTTGAGGGACTGGGCTCCTACGAGCAGTACTTC
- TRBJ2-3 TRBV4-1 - CASRETGLATDTQYF TGCGCCAGCAGAGAAACCGGGCTAGCGACAGATACGCAGTATTTT
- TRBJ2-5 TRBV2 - CASSFGRQETQYF TGTGCCAGCAGTTTCGGACGGCAAGAGACCCAGTACTTC
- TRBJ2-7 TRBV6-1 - CASSERTETYEQYF TGTGCCAGCAGTGAACGTACGGAAACCTACGAGCAGTACTTC
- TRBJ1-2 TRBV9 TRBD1 CASSARQTGDGYTF TGTGCCAGCAGCGCCCGACAAACAGGGGATGGCTACACCTTC
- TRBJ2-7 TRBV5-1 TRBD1 CASSPGQVYEQYF TGCGCCAGCAGCCCAGGACAGGTGTATGAGCAGTACTTC
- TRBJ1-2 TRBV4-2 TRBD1 CASSHLDRDNYGYTF TGTGCCAGCAGCCACCTGGACAGGGATAACTATGGCTACACCTTC
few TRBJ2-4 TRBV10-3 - CAISGDGNIQYF TGTGCCATCAGTGGGGACGGAAACATTCAGTACTTC
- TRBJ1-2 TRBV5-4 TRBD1 CASSLTGGLLHGYTF TGTGCCAGTAGCTTGACAGGGGGATTATTGCATGGCTACACCTTC
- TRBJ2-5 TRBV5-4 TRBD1 CASSSTGTGGPKETQYF TGTGCCAGCAGCTCGACCGGGACAGGGGGCCCAAAAGAGACCCAGTACTTC
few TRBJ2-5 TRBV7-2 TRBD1 CASSSATGVGKTQYF TGTGCCAGCAGCTCCGCGACAGGGGTGGGAAAGACCCAGTACTTC
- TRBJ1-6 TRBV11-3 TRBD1 CASSPRTGGNSPLHF TGTGCCAGCAGCCCCCGGACAGGAGGGAATTCACCCCTCCACTTT
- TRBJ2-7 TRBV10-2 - CASPAPGTTYEQYF TGCGCCAGCCCCGCCCCAGGGACGACCTACGAGCAGTACTTC
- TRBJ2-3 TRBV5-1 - CASSPGQATDTQYF TGCGCCAGCAGCCCGGGACAAGCCACAGATACGCAGTATTTT
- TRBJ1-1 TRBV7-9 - CASSLGSGTEAFF TGTGCCAGCAGCTTAGGGTCGGGGACTGAAGCTTTCTTT
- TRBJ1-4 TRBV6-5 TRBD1 CASRQTGSNEKLFF TGTGCCAGCAGGCAGACAGGGTCTAATGAAAAACTGTTTTTT
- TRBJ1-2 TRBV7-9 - CASSLASRDNFNYGYTF TGTGCCAGCAGCTTAGCTTCCAGGGATAATTTTAACTATGGCTACACCTTC
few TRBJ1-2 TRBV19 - CASSDGGANYGYTF TGTGCCAGTAGTGACGGTGGAGCTAACTATGGCTACACCTTC
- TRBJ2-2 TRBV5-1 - CASSLEGSGRTGELFF TGCGCCAGCAGCTTGGAGGGGTCAGGGAGGACCGGGGAGCTGTTTTTT
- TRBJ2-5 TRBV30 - CAWSVLTSRYF TGTGCCTGGAGTGTACTAACTAGCCGGTACTTC
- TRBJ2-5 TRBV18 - CASSPQIRETQYF TGTGCCAGCTCACCACAGATCCGAGAGACCCAGTACTTC
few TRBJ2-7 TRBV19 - CASSTGNSYEQYF TGTGCCAGTAGTACAGGCAACTCCTACGAGCAGTACTTC